What follows are 9 T cell receptor beta chains derived from one specimen sequenced in a study of blood T cell repertoires in COVID-19. Data came from immunoSEQ multiplex PCR; TCRdb stores just in-frame clones and leaves some out. The profile shows around 110,000 clones, 82% of them singletons. Sequencing was performed on peripheral blood. These receptors were collected from an older man with active or convalescent COVID-19.

The rearrangement uses TRBV4-3 and TRBJ2-7; D possibly corresponds to TRBD1 (6 bases). V was cut by 2 bases and J by 2 bases, with 13 bases left in between. The CDR3 has 15 residues. CDR1 and CDR2 from the germline V gene are LGHNA and YSLEER. CDR3 coding DNA: TGCGCCAGCAGCCAACAGGACAGCCGAGCCTACGAGCAGTACTTC. Translation: CASSQQDSRAYEQYF.

CDR3 loop: CASLGLLKVPDTQYF. CDR3 bases: TGTGCCAGCCTCGGACTCTTAAAGGTCCCAGATACGCAGTATTTT. V is TRBV19 and J is TRBJ2-3, with a possible D match to TRBD2 (5 bases). The length of the CDR3 is 15 residues. Germline CDR1 is LNHDA and CDR2 is SQIVND (reference sequence). V gave up 9 bases and J gave up 4 bases, with 20 bases separating them.

The chain carries TRBV18 and TRBJ1-1; weak D call: TRBD1 (5 bases). Between the trimmed V and J ends, which lost 6 bases and 4 bases, there was a span of 12 bases. CDR3 size: 13 residues. The germline CDR1 and CDR2 sequences are KGHSH and LQKENI. The CDR3 sequence: CASSGTGGTEAFF. CDR3 coding DNA: TGTGCCAGCTCCGGGACCGGGGGCACTGAAGCTTTCTTT.

The rearrangement joins TRBV3-1 (or the pseudogene TRBV3-2) to TRBJ1-2, with a possible D match to TRBD1 (6 bases). V lost 0 bases, J lost 4 bases, and 15 bases lay in between. The germline CDR1 and CDR2 sequences are LGHDT and YNNKEL (reference sequence). The CDR3 is made up of 16 amino acids. CDR3 amino acids: CASSQDGAGDIYGYTF. CDR3 DNA sequence: TGTGCCAGCAGCCAAGACGGGGCAGGGGACATCTATGGCTACACCTTC.

J is TRBJ1-5 and V is TRBV2, with unresolved D. V lost 7 bases and J 0 bases, leaving 10 bases between the germline ends. The CDR3 is 14 residues long. CDR1 is SNHLY and CDR2 is FYNNEI in the germline V gene. DNA for the CDR3: TGTGCCAGCACCCAGGAAAATAGCAATCAGCCCCAGCATTTT. Encoded protein: CASTQENSNQPQHF.

V gene TRBV5-1 combines with J gene TRBJ1-1, with 8 bases fitting TRBD1. Trimming removed 0 bases from V and 0 bases from J; junction bases left unmatched: 4. This CDR3 contains 16 residues. Germline V gene lookup returns CDR1 SGHRS and CDR2 YFSETQ. As DNA, the CDR3 is TGCGCCAGCAGCTTGGTGGGACAGGTACTGAACACTGAAGCTTTCTTT. Its protein is CASSLVGQVLNTEAFF.

Here the CDR3 reads CASSPPRGSNTEAFF. DNA for the CDR3: TGTGCCAGCTCACCACCCCGGGGGTCGAACACTGAAGCTTTCTTT. This rearrangement joins TRBV18 to TRBJ1-1; TRBD1 might be the D (5 bases). This CDR3 comprises 15 residues. The V end lost 0 bases, the J end lost 1 base, and 9 bases lay between the germline ends. In germline, CDR1 is KGHSH, CDR2 LQKENI.

The rearrangement uses TRBV7-9 and TRBJ1-1; D may be TRBD1 (5 bases). CDR1 and CDR2 (germline): SEHNR, FQNEAQ (reference sequence). V was cut by 2 bases and J by 7 bases, with 8 bases left in between. The CDR3 loop spans 12 amino acids. The CDR3 DNA follows: TGTGCCAGCAGCTTAAGCAGGGATGAAGCTTTCTTT. It encodes CASSLSRDEAFF.

The chain is built from TRBV7-9 and TRBJ2-7, with D perhaps matching TRBD1 (6 bases). The CDR3 has 13 residues. In germline, CDR1 is SEHNR, CDR2 FQNEAQ (reference sequence). Deletions cut 5 bases from V and 3 bases from J, with 11 bases between. CDR3 in amino acids: CASSSGQNYEQYF. The CDR3 coding sequence is TGTGCCAGCAGCAGCGGACAGAACTACGAGCAGTACTTC.